This note documents a single T cell receptor (beta chain) sequence. The target antigen is unknown. The sample originates from a study of T-cell reconstitution after alpha-beta-depleted transplantation in children. Unique molecular identifiers were used in preparing the TCRbeta library. TCRdb reprocessed the PCR reads via MiXCR and lists one record per CDR3 protein. The table shows about 400,000 distinct CDR3 sequences, with 15% to 20% occurring only once. V trimming: 6 bases; J trimming: 5 bases; junction bases outside the gene matches: 10. The CDR3 has 15 amino acids. General study results and limits: From newly produced T cells came most of the T-cell counts and diversity one year after transplant. Surviving recipient T cells and thymic progenitors accounted for the high day-60 TCRbeta diversity observed in some patients. Several hundred expanded graft clones reportedly gave rise to the alpha-beta T cells present about two months after transplant.

The V gene is TRBV12-3 or TRBV12-4, the J gene TRBJ2-7, with 10 bases that match TRBD2. This TCR came from a boy under three years old who had a stem cell transplant for Wiskott-Aldrich syndrome, so the T cells may come from the graft donor. The sample in question was PBMCs, mostly from graft donor cells, obtained 360 days after TCRalphabeta/CD19-depleted stem cell transplant. Written as DNA, the CDR3 is TGTGCCAGCAGCACAGCCGGGACTAGCGTCAACGAGCAGTACTTC. Translating it yields CASSTAGTSVNEQYF.